These 3 T cell receptor beta chains share one sample of origin, sequenced in a study of T cells after yellow fever vaccination. TCRdb re-called the 5' RACE reads with MiXCR, one entry per CDR3 protein. The sample lists 70,000 or so distinct CDR3 sequences, approximately 5% seen once, with 2.2% in the top ten. The starting material was CD4+ T cells sorted from PBMCs, obtained around 16 days after the first yellow fever vaccination. These receptors came from a man younger than 30 who received the YFV17D yellow fever vaccine.

The table lists this clonotype with many counts. The V and J genes are TRBV18 and TRBJ1-5; the D is unclear. V dropped 6 bases and J dropped 1 base, with 16 bases sitting between them. The CDR3 consists of 16 residues. Per germline, CDR1 KGHSH and CDR2 LQKENI. The DNA of the CDR3 is TGTGCCAGCTCCTCAGATGGCAGTGGGAGCAATCAGCCCCAGCATTTT. Its translation is CASSSDGSGSNQPQHF.

This clonotype was detected many times. This chain joins TRBV18 and TRBJ1-1; TRBD1 might be the D (5 bases). The V gene's germline CDR1 is KGHSH and CDR2 LQKENI. Between the trimmed V and J ends, which lost 6 bases and 0 bases, there was a span of 17 bases. The CDR3 contains 16 residues. As DNA, the CDR3 is TGTGCCAGCTCCCTTAATTTCCGGGGCATGAACACTGAAGCTTTCTTT. This encodes CASSLNFRGMNTEAFF. Together with reference TRBV18 and TRBJ1-1, the CDR3 gives the full variable domain: NAGVMQNPRHLVRRRGQEARLRCSPMKGHSHVYWYRQLPEEGLKFMVYLQKENIIDESGMPKERFSAEFPKEGPSILRIQQVVRGDSAAYFCASSLNFRGMNTEAFFGQGTRLTVV.

Ten or more counts support this clonotype. The chain carries TRBV12-3 or TRBV12-4 and TRBJ1-1, with 9 bases lining up with TRBD1. The CDR3 has 13 amino acids. After removal of 6 bases from V and 3 bases from J, the junction contained 2 bases not matched to a gene. CDR3 loop: CASSDRGDTEAFF. The CDR3 region has the DNA TGTGCCAGCAGCGACAGGGGGGACACTGAAGCTTTCTTT.